This TCR beta chain was sequenced for a study of regulatory T cells in long-lasting Graves disease. Study results and caveats: The study found TRBV28, TRBJ1-2 and TRBJ2-5 favored in persistent disease. Possibly, accuracy suffered from the small sample size. Persistent Graves' disease cases displayed lower TCR diversity than newly diagnosed ones.

The time point is: persistent/refractory GD, antithyroid drugs over 5 years with positive TRAb. PBMC RNA served as the TCR library source. Patient provenance is recorded as an endocrinology department in Xi'an, China. CDR3-region Arm-PCR and iRepertoire HTBI primers produced the TCR beta libraries. From the multiplex PCR reads, TCRdb called clonotypes with MiXCR, one entry per CDR3 protein. The repertoire includes fewer than 450,000 distinct CDR3 sequences, less than 25% of them detected once, and around 20% sits in the top ten. Only a few counts were recorded for this clonotype. What it recognizes is unknown. The V end was cut by 3 bases, the J end by 1 base, with 13 bases between. The CDR3 loop spans 14 amino acids. Germline V CDR1 and CDR2: DFQATT, SNEGSKA (reference sequence).

The receptor was derived from a female donor with Graves disease. The sequencing used peripheral blood mononuclear cells (PBMCs), collected when the disease was refractory, from a patient treated with antithyroid drugs. The chain has TRBV20-1 and TRBJ2-7, with D uncertain. CDR3: CSARGNRASYEQYF. The DNA of the CDR3 is TGCAGTGCTAGGGGGAATAGGGCATCCTACGAGCAGTACTTC.